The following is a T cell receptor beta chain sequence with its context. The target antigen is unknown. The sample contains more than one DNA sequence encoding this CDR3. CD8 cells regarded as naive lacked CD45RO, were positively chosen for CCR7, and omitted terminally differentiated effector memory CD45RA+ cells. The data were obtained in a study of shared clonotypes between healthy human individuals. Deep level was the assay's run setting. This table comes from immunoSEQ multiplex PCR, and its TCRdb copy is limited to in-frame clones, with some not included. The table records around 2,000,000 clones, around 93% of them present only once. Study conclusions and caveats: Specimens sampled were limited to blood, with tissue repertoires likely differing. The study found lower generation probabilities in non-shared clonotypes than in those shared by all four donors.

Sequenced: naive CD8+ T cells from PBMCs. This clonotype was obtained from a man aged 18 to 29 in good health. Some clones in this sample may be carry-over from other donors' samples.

In nucleotides, the CDR3 is TGTGCCAGCAGTTTAAGCCCCCCCCCAGCCTCTGGAAACACCATATATTTT. Protein: CASSLSPPPASGNTIYF. The chain is built from TRBV27 and TRBJ1-3; D is uncertain. The V gene lost 2 bases and the J gene lost 0 bases, with 14 bases spanning the gap. This CDR3 is built from 17 residues. From germline, CDR1 is MNHEY and CDR2 SMNVEV (reference sequence).